Following are 32 T cell receptor beta chains from one sample sequenced in a study of shared clonotypes between healthy human individuals. Repertoires were generated with immunoSEQ multiplex PCR, while TCRdb's copy carries only in-frame clones and drops some. Found here are over a million clones, nearly 99% of them singletons; the top ten hold 0.4% to 0.55%. Specimen: naive CD4+ T cells sorted from blood. Stated subset: CD45RA+ positively selected. The receptors shown here come from a man between 25 and 39 years old in good health.

The chain joins TRBV29-1 to TRBJ1-4, with D unclear. CDR3 length equals 12 residues. Trimming removed 5 bases from V and 4 bases from J, with 8 bases in between. CDR1 is SQVTM, CDR2 ANQGSEA, per germline. CDR3 DNA: TGCAGCGTTAAGGACCTTAATGAAAAACTGTTTTTT. Encoded protein: CSVKDLNEKLFF.

The chain couples TRBV15 to TRBJ1-5, with D uncertain. Trimming cost V 4 bases and J 3 bases, with 10 bases left between them. Per germline, CDR1 LNHNV and CDR2 YYDKDF (reference sequence). CDR3 length: 14 amino acids. As DNA, the CDR3 is TGTGCCACCAGCATACCCGGGGACAATCAGCCCCAGCATTTT. It codes for CATSIPGDNQPQHF.

The V gene is TRBV9, the J gene TRBJ1-5; 7 positions match TRBD1. Germline V gives CDR1 SGDLS, CDR2 YYNGEE. The CDR3 sequence is 15 residues long. With V trimmed by 3 bases and J by 5 bases, 8 bases remained unmatched. CDR3 sequence (DNA): TGTGCCAGCAGCGCCGCGGGGGACAGCGATCAGCCCCAGCATTTT. This translates into CASSAAGDSDQPQHF. The whole variable domain, filled in from reference TRBV9 and TRBJ1-5, reads DSGVTQTPKHLITATGQRVTLRCSPRSGDLSVYWYQQSLDQGLQFLIQYYNGEERAKGNILERFSAQQFPDLHSELNLSSLELGDSALYFCASSAAGDSDQPQHFGDGTRLSIL.

This clone was observed a single time. The chain links TRBV28 to TRBJ2-3, with D unresolved. The germline V and J ends were trimmed by 7 bases and 3 bases, with 14 bases remaining between them. CDR3 length equals 14 residues. CDR1 is MDHEN and CDR2 is SYDVKM in the germline V gene. Written as DNA, the CDR3 is TGTGCCAGCATGGTGTTCCTAGGTACAGATACGCAGTATTTT. Translation gives CASMVFLGTDTQYF.

V is TRBV7-6 and J is TRBJ2-1, with D perhaps TRBD1 or TRBD2 (5 bases each). CDR3 length equals 16 residues. The V gene's germline CDR1 is SGHVS and CDR2 FNYEAQ. V shed 4 bases and J shed 1 base, with 14 bases lying between them. In DNA, the CDR3 is TGTGCCAGCAGCTCCCCGGGACGGACTTCCTACAATGAGCAGTTCTTC. It codes for CASSSPGRTSYNEQFF.

This chain links TRBV11-2 with TRBJ2-7; 7 nucleotides align to TRBD2. This CDR3 spans 16 amino acids. The J segment lost 3 bases and the V segment lost 4 bases, leaving 12 bases of the junction unmatched. The germline V gene has CDR1 SGHAT and CDR2 FQNNGV. As DNA, the CDR3 is TGTGCCAGCAGCTCTCCACTAGCGCCCCGTGTCTACGAGCAGTACTTC. Residues: CASSSPLAPRVYEQYF.

This clone has just one count. The chain carries TRBV7-9 and TRBJ1-5; the match to TRBD1 covers 7 bases. The V gene end was trimmed by 5 bases and the J gene end by 1 base; junction bases not matched to a gene: 5. The CDR3 runs 15 residues. The germline V gene has CDR1 SEHNR and CDR2 FQNEAQ (reference sequence). The chain's CDR3 is CASSPTGVSNQPQHF. CDR3 DNA: TGTGCCAGCAGCCCAACAGGGGTGAGCAATCAGCCCCAGCATTTT. Complete variable domain (other parts from reference TRBV7-9 and TRBJ1-5): DTGVSQNPRHKITKRGQNVTFRCDPISEHNRLYWYRQTLGQGPEFLTYFQNEAQLEKSRLLSDRFSAERPKGSFSTLEIQRTEQGDSAMYLCASSPTGVSNQPQHFGDGTRLSIL.

The gene calls are TRBV9 and TRBJ2-2; 7 bases align to TRBD2. V was pared by 1 base and J by 5 bases, with 5 bases of the junction left unmatched. Looked up from germline, CDR1 is SGDLS and CDR2 is YYNGEE. This CDR3 is 15 amino acids long. CDR3 bases: TGTGCCAGCAGCGTACTAAGCGGGGCGACCGGGGAGCTGTTTTTT. Protein sequence: CASSVLSGATGELFF. Drawing the rest from reference TRBV9 and TRBJ2-2, the complete variable domain is DSGVTQTPKHLITATGQRVTLRCSPRSGDLSVYWYQQSLDQGLQFLIQYYNGEERAKGNILERFSAQQFPDLHSELNLSSLELGDSALYFCASSVLSGATGELFFGEGSRLTVL.

The V call is TRBV6-1, the J call TRBJ2-1; 9 bases are a match to TRBD2. The germline CDR1 and CDR2 sequences are MNHNS and SASEGT. V dropped 5 bases and J dropped 8; count of bases not matched to a gene: 10. This CDR3 comprises 15 residues. In DNA, the CDR3 is TGTGCCAGCAGTAGTAGCGGGAGTCTCGTGGATGAGCAGTTCTTC. Protein product: CASSSSGSLVDEQFF.

The gene calls are TRBV19 and TRBJ1-3; 8 nucleotides match TRBD1. CDR1 and CDR2 (germline): LNHDA, SQIVND (reference sequence). The CDR3 length is 13 residues. V lost 10 bases and J lost 2; bases outside the gene matches: 4. CDR3: CATRGQAGNTIYF. The DNA of the CDR3 is TGTGCCACCAGGGGACAGGCTGGAAACACCATATATTTT.

V and J are TRBV7-2 and TRBJ2-5; D is unresolved. V shed 6 bases and J shed 2 bases, with 10 bases lying between them. The CDR3 spans 13 residues. Germline loops: CDR1 SGHTA, CDR2 FQGNSA. The CDR3: CASRSLPQETQYF. In DNA form, the CDR3 reads TGTGCCAGCAGAAGCCTACCACAAGAGACCCAGTACTTC.

This chain links TRBV7-3 with TRBJ1-1; TRBD1 matches 7 bases. The length of the CDR3 is 13 residues. The germline gives CDR1 SGHTA, CDR2 FQGTGA. The V gene end was trimmed by 4 bases and the J gene end by 7 bases; junction bases not matched to a gene: 6. The CDR3 spells CASSSKPGGEAFF. Written as DNA, the CDR3 is TGTGCCAGCAGCTCCAAGCCAGGGGGTGAAGCTTTCTTT.

J is TRBJ1-5 and V is TRBV30, with D possibly being TRBD1 (6 bases). V was cut by 5 bases and J by 2 bases, with 13 bases left in between. This CDR3 is built from 14 residues. CDR1 is GTSNPN and CDR2 is SVGIG in the germline V gene (reference sequence). Here the CDR3 reads CAWGGGVGNQPQHF. The CDR3 DNA follows: TGTGCCTGGGGAGGGGGGGTTGGCAATCAGCCCCAGCATTTT.

This chain uses TRBV19 with TRBJ2-3; 11 nucleotides align to TRBD2. V shed 8 bases and J 0 bases; nucleotides not matched to a gene: 4. The CDR3 contains 15 residues. From germline, CDR1 is LNHDA and CDR2 SQIVND (reference sequence). In DNA form, the CDR3 reads TGTGCCAGTGGGGGGACTAGCGGCAGCACAGATACGCAGTATTTT. Its translation: CASGGTSGSTDTQYF.

The chain's CDR3 is CASSHTGTNSETQYF. The CDR3 DNA sequence: TGTGCCAGCAGCCACACCGGGACGAATTCGGAGACCCAGTACTTC. This sequence joins TRBV7-9 and TRBJ2-5; either TRBD1 or TRBD2 may supply D (5 bases each). The CDR3 loop spans 15 amino acids. V lost 5 bases and J lost 5, with 18 bases in between. The germline CDR1 and CDR2 sequences are SEHNR and FQNEAQ (reference sequence).

The chain carries TRBV10-3 and TRBJ2-1, with TRBD2 matching over 8 bases. The CDR3 totals 16 residues. J was trimmed by 2 bases and V by 3 bases; bases with no gene match: 6. Looked up from germline, CDR1 is ENHRY and CDR2 is SYGVKD. In nucleotides, the CDR3 is TGTGCCATCAGTGACCCGAGCGGGAGTCCCTACAATGAGCAGTTCTTC. Translation gives CAISDPSGSPYNEQFF.

V usage is TRBV14 and J usage is TRBJ1-3, with 8 bases matching TRBD1. CDR1 and CDR2 from the germline V gene are SGHDN and FVKESK. This CDR3 is 16 amino acids long. V lost 5 bases, J lost 0 bases, and 6 bases stayed unmatched. The chain's CDR3 is CASSGPGQASGNTIYF. In DNA form, the CDR3 reads TGTGCCAGCAGCGGTCCGGGACAGGCCTCTGGAAACACCATATATTTT.

J is TRBJ2-5 and V is TRBV7-2, with a possible D match to TRBD2 (6 bases). CDR3 length: 14 amino acids. The germline V and J ends were trimmed by 5 bases and 5 bases, with 15 bases remaining between them. Germline V gives CDR1 SGHTA, CDR2 FQGNSA. The CDR3 nucleotides are TGTGCCAGCAGCCCCTGGCGGGGTGGGGAGACCCAGTACTTC. Its translation: CASSPWRGGETQYF. Supplemented by reference TRBV7-2 and TRBJ2-5, the full variable domain reads GAGVSQSPSNKVTEKGKDVELRCDPISGHTALYWYRQSLGQGLEFLIYFQGNSAPDKSGLPSDRFSAERTGGSVSTLTIQRTQQEDSAVYLCASSPWRGGETQYFGPGTRLLVL.

This chain joins TRBV18 and TRBJ2-3, with 9 positions matching TRBD2. After removal of 2 bases from V and 2 bases from J, the junction contained 8 bases not matched to a gene. Germline V gives CDR1 KGHSH, CDR2 LQKENI. This CDR3 is built from 17 residues. CDR3 sequence: CASSPFSASGITDTQYF. CDR3 coding DNA: TGTGCCAGCTCACCATTCAGCGCTAGCGGGATCACAGATACGCAGTATTTT.

This chain connects TRBV19 to TRBJ2-5, with 12 bases that match TRBD1. The CDR3 loop spans 15 amino acids. Germline V gene data show CDR1 as LNHDA and CDR2 as SQIVND (reference sequence). Trimming removed 6 bases from V and 5 bases from J; junction bases left unmatched: 7. CDR3 in amino acids: CASRTGTGGWETQYF. The CDR3 region has the DNA TGTGCCAGTAGAACCGGGACAGGGGGCTGGGAGACCCAGTACTTC. The full variable domain, rest sourced from reference TRBV19 and TRBJ2-5, is DGGITQSPKYLFRKEGQNVTLSCEQNLNHDAMYWYRQDPGQGLRLIYYSQIVNDFQKGDIAEGYSVSREKKESFPLTVTSAQKNPTAFYLCASRTGTGGWETQYFGPGTRLLVL.

The chain uses TRBV4-1 and TRBJ2-1; 10 nucleotides match TRBD2. V was pared by 0 bases and J by 8 bases, with 13 bases of the junction left unmatched. CDR3 size: 18 residues. Germline-derived CDR1 and CDR2 are MGHRA and YSYEKL. The CDR3 region has the DNA TGCGCCAGCAGCCAAGATCGCGTACTAGCGGGGTTTGGGGATGAGCAGTTCTTC. Protein: CASSQDRVLAGFGDEQFF.

The rearrangement joins TRBV5-5 to TRBJ2-7, with D unresolved. The CDR3 covers 15 residues. Germline V gene sequence: CDR1 SGHKS, CDR2 YYEKEE (reference sequence). Trimming stripped 3 bases from V and 3 bases from J, with 16 bases between. The CDR3 DNA follows: TGTGCCAGCAGCTATTGGGCACAGCAGGTCTACGAGCAGTACTTC. It translates to CASSYWAQQVYEQYF.

The rearrangement uses TRBV1 and TRBJ2-7; the D segment call TRBD2 is taken from the table without a DNA check. TRBV1 is recorded as a pseudogene. The CDR3 is 11 residues long. CDR3 sequence (DNA): TGCACCAGCAGCACTTCTAGCGCACAGTACTTC. Its translation: CTSSTSSAQYF.

This chain's CDR3 is CASSLLAGVFNEQFF. Here the CDR3 DNA reads TGTGCCAGCAGCTTACTAGCGGGAGTATTCAATGAGCAGTTCTTC. This rearrangement joins TRBV7-9 to TRBJ2-1; 10 nucleotides agree with TRBD2. CDR3 length equals 15 residues. The junction had 4 bases not matched to a gene; V was cut back by 2 bases and J by 6 bases. Germline assignment: CDR1 SEHNR and CDR2 FQNEAQ (reference sequence).

The chain carries TRBV5-1 and TRBJ2-1; possible D gene TRBD1, 6 bases. The V end lost 0 bases, the J end lost 8 bases, and 12 bases lay between the germline ends. Germline assignment: CDR1 SGHRS and CDR2 YFSETQ. The CDR3 extends over 14 amino acids. The CDR3 loop is CASSLAQGVYEQFF. CDR3 DNA sequence: TGCGCCAGCAGCTTGGCACAGGGAGTCTATGAGCAGTTCTTC.

This chain joins TRBV2 and TRBJ2-7; a possible D gene is TRBD1 (5 bases). The V end lost 6 bases, the J end lost 2 bases, and 17 bases lay between the germline ends. The germline CDR1 and CDR2 sequences are SNHLY and FYNNEI. This CDR3 has 15 amino acids. The CDR3 loop reads CASREQVIPTYEQYF. CDR3 nucleotide sequence: TGTGCCAGCAGAGAACAGGTTATCCCTACCTACGAGCAGTACTTC.

V is TRBV6-6 and J is TRBJ2-1; the D gene is possibly TRBD1 (6 bases). The V end was cut by 2 bases, the J end by 0 bases, with 8 bases between. The CDR3 sequence is 15 residues long. The germline V gene encodes CDR1 MNHNY and CDR2 SVGAGI (reference sequence). Here the CDR3 reads CASSYTGSSYNEQFF. The DNA for the CDR3 is TGTGCCAGCAGTTACACAGGGAGCTCCTACAATGAGCAGTTCTTC.

For this clone: The germline gene is not matched at one end of the junction; a read error may be the cause. The CDR3 is CASSLLGEGLDAF. The CDR3 DNA is TGTGCCAGCAGCTTATTAGGTGAAGGGCTTGACGCCTTC. The genes are TRBV7-9 and TRBJ1-2; D uncertain. The germline CDR1 and CDR2 sequences are SEHNR and FQNEAQ (reference sequence). The CDR3 is made up of 13 amino acids. Variable domain in full (rest from reference TRBV7-9 and TRBJ1-2): DTGVSQNPRHKITKRGQNVTFRCDPISEHNRLYWYRQTLGQGPEFLTYFQNEAQLEKSRLLSDRFSAERPKGSFSTLEIQRTEQGDSAMYLCASSLLGEGLDAFGSGTRLTVV.

This sequence joins TRBV5-6 and TRBJ2-7; TRBD1 aligns across 8 bases. V shed 6 bases and J 3 bases; nucleotides not matched to a gene: 11. Germline CDR1 SGHDT, CDR2 YYEEEE. This CDR3 has 15 amino acids. The chain's CDR3 is CASKQGEYPYYEQYF. Here the CDR3 DNA reads TGTGCCAGCAAACAGGGGGAGTACCCTTACTACGAGCAGTACTTC. The whole variable domain, remainder taken from reference TRBV5-6 and TRBJ2-7, is DAGVTQSPTHLIKTRGQQVTLRCSPKSGHDTVSWYQQALGQGPQFIFQYYEEEERQRGNFPDRFSGHQFPNYSSELNVNALLLGDSALYLCASKQGEYPYYEQYFGPGTRLTVT.

This sequence joins TRBV6-4 and TRBJ2-1, with D perhaps given as TRBD1 or TRBD2 (5 bases each). The CDR3 spans 17 residues. CDR1 and CDR2 from the germline V gene are MRHNA and SNTAGT. V was pared by 3 bases and J by 7 bases, with 22 bases between. DNA for the CDR3: TGTGCCAGCAGTGAATCTCCGTTTGGGACGTCGGGGAATGAGCAGTTCTTC. It encodes CASSESPFGTSGNEQFF.

The chain employs TRBV2 and TRBJ2-2, with 12 nucleotides matching TRBD2. Germline CDR1 and CDR2: SNHLY and FYNNEI. This CDR3 is 19 amino acids long. V lost 4 bases, J lost 5 bases, and 14 bases stayed unmatched. CDR3 in DNA: TGTGCCAGCAGTGTTCGGTGGGCTAGCGGGAGGGCCAGAACCGGGGAGCTGTTTTTT. Residues: CASSVRWASGRARTGELFF.

This rearrangement joins TRBV25-1 to TRBJ1-5; 11 bases match TRBD1. The germline V gene encodes CDR1 MGHDK and CDR2 SYGVNS. The CDR3 has 16 residues. The J segment lost 5 bases and the V segment lost 3 bases, leaving 6 bases of the junction unmatched. In DNA form, the CDR3 reads TGTGCCAGCAGTGACTACCAGGGACAGGGGGATCAGCCCCAGCATTTT. Its translation is CASSDYQGQGDQPQHF.